This T cell receptor (beta chain) was documented in a study of OX40 agonist ivuxolimab in advanced cancers. Background on the whole study: The costimulatory receptor OX40 (CD134) was targeted by ivuxolimab, a fully human IgG2 agonistic monoclonal antibody. Intravenous ivuxolimab was administered to patients every 2 weeks at six dose levels: 0.01, 0.1, 0.3, 1.5, 3 and 10 mg/kg. Of the approximately 50 dose-escalation patients, hepatocellular carcinoma was present in 19, melanoma in around 15, renal cell carcinoma in 9 and head and neck cancer in 9. In the dose-escalation cohort, approximately 80% of patients were male, and the mean age was around 65 years with a range of roughly 20 to 79. Prior anti-PD-1, anti-PD-L1 or anti-CTLA-4 therapy was permitted, and roughly two fifths of dose-escalation patients had received checkpoint inhibitors. Partial responses occurred in three dose-escalation patients: two with cutaneous melanoma and one with hepatocellular carcinoma. The point of sequencing TCRbeta in the periphery was to test whether ivuxolimab changed TCR sequence diversity and drove clonal T-cell expansion. The paper describes the monotherapy dose-escalation part (N ≈ 51 patients) of the phase I trial of ivuxolimab.

General study outcomes and caveats: Partial responders in the 0.1-3.0 mg/kg groups had among the lowest normalized peripheral clonal expansion, especially among CD8+ T cells. Which antigens the clonally expanded peripheral T cells were specific for was not determined. After ivuxolimab, expanded clones were on average more numerous among CD8+ T cells than among CD4+ T cells. Clonal expansion of both CD4+ and CD8+ blood T cells was observed from baseline to week 6 at doses 0.1 to 3.0 mg/kg. Low levels of normalized T-cell clonal expansion were also seen in some nonresponding patients.

This clone has just one count. This clone's antigen is unknown. Base qualities are not provided; no much larger clone lies one nucleotide away. To sequence the TCRbeta CDR3 region, genomic DNA was isolated from the sorted cells. TCRbeta CDR3 regions were sequenced using the immunoSEQ Assay. Not all clones reach the TCRdb copy of this immuneACCESS table, which keeps in-frame sequences only. Checked studies attribute under half of the gap to unresolved V genes and leave the rest unexplained. The sample profile shows around 56,000 clones; approximately 80% of them were found once. Over 1.1% of the sample is in the top ten clones. The CDR3 spans 13 residues, from the cysteine through the phenylalanine. Only the CDR3 part of the read is kept: 39 bases, read in frame from the first base. CDR1 is given as KGHSH and CDR2 as LQKENI, both from the germline V gene. V trim: 3 bases; J trim: 8 bases; unmatched bases: 1.

Patients with a history of autoimmune disease or receiving systemic immunosuppression were excluded from the trial. Peripheral blood for TCR sequencing was collected from all dose cohorts at baseline, on cycle 4 day 1, and on cycle 7 day 1. The samples were drawn from a first-in-human, open-label, multicenter phase I dose-escalation trial of ivuxolimab. Adults with locally advanced or metastatic head and neck squamous cell, hepatocellular, melanoma or renal cell carcinoma were enrolled in the trial. Before TCR sequencing, CD4+ T cells and CD8+ T cells were sorted from peripheral blood as separate populations.

The receptor chain draws on TRBV18 and TRBJ1-4, with 9 central nucleotides matching TRBD1. The sequence came from an adult with an advanced solid tumor such as melanoma, head and neck, liver or kidney cancer. The material was CD4+ or CD8+ T cells sorted from blood, obtained in a trial of the OX40 agonist ivuxolimab. The DNA sequence is as follows: TGTGCCAGCTCACCCGGACAGGGGGAAAAACTGTTTTTT. This sequence encodes CASSPGQGEKLFF. When the CDR3 is completed using the reference TRBV18 and TRBJ1-4 genes on either side, the full variable domain is NAGVMQNPRHLVRRRGQEARLRCSPMKGHSHVYWYRQLPEEGLKFMVYLQKENIIDESGMPKERFSAEFPKEGPSILRIQQVVRGDSAAYFCASSPGQGEKLFFGSGTQLSVL.